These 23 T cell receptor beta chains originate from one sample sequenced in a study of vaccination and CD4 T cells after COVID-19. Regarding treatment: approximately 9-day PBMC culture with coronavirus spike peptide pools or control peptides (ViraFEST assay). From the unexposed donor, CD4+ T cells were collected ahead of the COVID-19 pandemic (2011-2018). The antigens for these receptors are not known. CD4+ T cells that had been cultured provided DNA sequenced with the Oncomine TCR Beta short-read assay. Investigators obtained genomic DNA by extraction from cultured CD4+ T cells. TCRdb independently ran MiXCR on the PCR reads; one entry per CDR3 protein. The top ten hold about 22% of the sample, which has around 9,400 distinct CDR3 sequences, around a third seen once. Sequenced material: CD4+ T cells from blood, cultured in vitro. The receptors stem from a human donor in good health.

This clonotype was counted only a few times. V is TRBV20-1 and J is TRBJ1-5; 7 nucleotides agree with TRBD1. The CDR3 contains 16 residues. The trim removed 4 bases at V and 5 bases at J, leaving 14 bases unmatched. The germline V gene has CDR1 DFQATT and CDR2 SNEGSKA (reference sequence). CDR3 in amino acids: CSATSGGSPNYQPQHF. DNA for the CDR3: TGCAGTGCTACTTCAGGGGGATCTCCCAATTATCAGCCCCAGCATTTT.

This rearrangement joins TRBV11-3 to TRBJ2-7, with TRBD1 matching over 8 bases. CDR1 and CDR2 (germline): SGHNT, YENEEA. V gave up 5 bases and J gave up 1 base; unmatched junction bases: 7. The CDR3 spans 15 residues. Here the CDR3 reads CASSPSQGVSYEQYF. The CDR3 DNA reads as TGTGCCAGCAGCCCCTCACAGGGGGTATCCTACGAGCAGTACTTC.

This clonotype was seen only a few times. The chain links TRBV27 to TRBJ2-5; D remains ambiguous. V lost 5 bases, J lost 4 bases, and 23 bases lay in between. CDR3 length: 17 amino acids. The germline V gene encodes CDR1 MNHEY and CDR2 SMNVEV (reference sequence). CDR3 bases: TGTGCCAGCAGTCCATGGGCAGCTCTAAGGATAGGAGAGACCCAGTACTTC. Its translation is CASSPWAALRIGETQYF.

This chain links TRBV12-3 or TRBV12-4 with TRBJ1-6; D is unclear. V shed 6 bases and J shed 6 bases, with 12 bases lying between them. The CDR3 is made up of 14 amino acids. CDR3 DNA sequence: TGTGCCAGCAGGGAGGGCGCATTTAATTCACCCCTCCACTTT. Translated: CASREGAFNSPLHF.

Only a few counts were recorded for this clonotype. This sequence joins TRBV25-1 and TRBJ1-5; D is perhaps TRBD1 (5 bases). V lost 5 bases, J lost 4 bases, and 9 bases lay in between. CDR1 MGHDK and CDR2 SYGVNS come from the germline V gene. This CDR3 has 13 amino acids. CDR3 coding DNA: TGTGCCAGCAGTCAATCAGGGAATCAGCCCCAGCATTTT. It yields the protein CASSQSGNQPQHF.

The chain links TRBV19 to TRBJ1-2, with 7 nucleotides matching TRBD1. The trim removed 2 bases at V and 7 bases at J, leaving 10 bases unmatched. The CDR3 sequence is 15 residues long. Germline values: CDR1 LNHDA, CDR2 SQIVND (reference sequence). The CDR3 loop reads CASSISGQAAVGYTF. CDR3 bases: TGTGCCAGTAGTATAAGCGGACAGGCGGCGGTTGGCTACACCTTC.

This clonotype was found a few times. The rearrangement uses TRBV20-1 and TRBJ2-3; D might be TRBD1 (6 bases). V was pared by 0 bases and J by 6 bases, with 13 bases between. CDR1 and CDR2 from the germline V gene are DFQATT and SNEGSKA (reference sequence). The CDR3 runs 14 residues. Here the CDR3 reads CSARDQGLGDTQYF. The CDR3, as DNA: TGCAGTGCTAGAGACCAGGGGTTGGGGGATACGCAGTATTTT.

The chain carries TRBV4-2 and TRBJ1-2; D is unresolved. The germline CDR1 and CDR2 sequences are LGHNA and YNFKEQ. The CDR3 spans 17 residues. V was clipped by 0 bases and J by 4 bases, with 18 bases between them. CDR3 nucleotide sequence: TGTGCCAGCAGCCAAGAGCGTATATCGAACACCCCCTATGGCTACACCTTC. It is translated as CASSQERISNTPYGYTF.

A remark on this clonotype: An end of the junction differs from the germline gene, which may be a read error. For the CDR3, the DNA is TGTGCCAGCAGTTTAGGGGGACAGGGGAATTTACCCCTCCACTTT. This sequence encodes CASSLGGQGNLPLHF. This chain uses TRBV28 with TRBJ1-6; 10 bases are a match to TRBD1. The CDR3 is made up of 15 amino acids. Germline V gene data show CDR1 as MDHEN and CDR2 as SYDVKM.

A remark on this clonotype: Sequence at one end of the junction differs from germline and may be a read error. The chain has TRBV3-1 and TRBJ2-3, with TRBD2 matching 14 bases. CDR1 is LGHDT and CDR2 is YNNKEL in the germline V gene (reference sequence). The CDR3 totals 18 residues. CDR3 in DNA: TGTGCCAGCAGCCGAGGGACTAGCGGGAGACCGAGCACAGGTACGCAGTATTTT. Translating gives CASSRGTSGRPSTGTQYF.

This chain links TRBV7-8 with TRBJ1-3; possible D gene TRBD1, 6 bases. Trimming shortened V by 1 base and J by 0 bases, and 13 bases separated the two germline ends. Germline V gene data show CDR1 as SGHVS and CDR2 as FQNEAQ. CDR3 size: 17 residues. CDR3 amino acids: CASSLVFGQSSGNTIYF. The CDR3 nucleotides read TGTGCCAGCAGCTTAGTTTTTGGACAGAGCTCTGGAAACACCATATATTTT. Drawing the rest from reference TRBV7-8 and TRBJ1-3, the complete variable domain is GAGVSQSPRYKVAKRGQDVALRCDPISGHVSLFWYQQALGQGPEFLTYFQNEAQLDKSGLPSDRFFAERPEGSVSTLKIQRTQQEDSAVYLCASSLVFGQSSGNTIYFGEGSWLTVV.

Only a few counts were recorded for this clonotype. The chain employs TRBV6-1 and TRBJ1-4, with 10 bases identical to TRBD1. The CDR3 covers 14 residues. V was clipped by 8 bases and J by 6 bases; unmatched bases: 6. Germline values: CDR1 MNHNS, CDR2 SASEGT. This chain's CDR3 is CASRGGQGDEKLFF. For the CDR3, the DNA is TGTGCCAGCCGAGGTGGACAGGGGGATGAAAAACTGTTTTTT.

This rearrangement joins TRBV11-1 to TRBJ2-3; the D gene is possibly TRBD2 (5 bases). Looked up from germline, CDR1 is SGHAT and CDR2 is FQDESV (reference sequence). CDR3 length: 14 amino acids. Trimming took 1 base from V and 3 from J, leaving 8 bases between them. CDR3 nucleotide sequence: TGTGCCAGCAGCTTAGTTCCGGGAACAGATACGCAGTATTTT. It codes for CASSLVPGTDTQYF. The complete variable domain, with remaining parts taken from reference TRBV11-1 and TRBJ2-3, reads EAEVAQSPRYKITEKSQAVAFWCDPISGHATLYWYRQILGQGPELLVQFQDESVVDDSQLPKDRFSAERLKGVDSTLKIQPAELGDSAMYLCASSLVPGTDTQYFGPGTRLTVL.

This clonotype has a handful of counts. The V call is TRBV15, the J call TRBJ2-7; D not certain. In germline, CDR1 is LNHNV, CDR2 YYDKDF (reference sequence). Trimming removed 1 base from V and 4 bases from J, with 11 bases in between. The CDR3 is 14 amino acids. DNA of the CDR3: TGTGCCACCAGCAGAGCTCTAGACGGTTACGAGCAGTACTTC. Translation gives CATSRALDGYEQYF.

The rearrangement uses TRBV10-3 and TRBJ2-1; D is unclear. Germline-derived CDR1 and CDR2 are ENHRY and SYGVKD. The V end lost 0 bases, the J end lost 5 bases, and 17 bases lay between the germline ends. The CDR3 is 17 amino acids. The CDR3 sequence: CAISESTGIRTNNEQFF. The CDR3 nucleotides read TGTGCCATCAGTGAGTCGACTGGCATAAGGACGAACAATGAGCAGTTCTTC.

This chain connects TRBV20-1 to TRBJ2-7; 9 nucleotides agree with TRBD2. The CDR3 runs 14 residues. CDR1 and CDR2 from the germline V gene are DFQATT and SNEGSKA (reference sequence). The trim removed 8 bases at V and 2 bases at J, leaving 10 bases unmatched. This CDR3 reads CSSPWREGPYEQYF. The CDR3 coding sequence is TGCAGTTCCCCTTGGCGGGAGGGCCCCTACGAGCAGTACTTC.

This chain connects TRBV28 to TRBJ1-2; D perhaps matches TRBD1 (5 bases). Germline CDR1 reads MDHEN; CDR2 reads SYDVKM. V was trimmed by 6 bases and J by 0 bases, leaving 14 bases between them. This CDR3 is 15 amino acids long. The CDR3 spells CASSLMTAPNYGYTF. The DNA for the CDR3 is TGTGCCAGCAGCCTCATGACAGCACCTAACTATGGCTACACCTTC.

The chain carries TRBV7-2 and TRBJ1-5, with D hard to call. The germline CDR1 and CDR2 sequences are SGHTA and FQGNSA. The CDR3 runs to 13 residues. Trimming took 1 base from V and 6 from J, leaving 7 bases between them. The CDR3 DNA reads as TGTGCCAGCAGCTTAGACCCCGGTCAGCCCCAGCATTTT. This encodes CASSLDPGQPQHF.

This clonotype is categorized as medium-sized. The CDR3 region is CASGTGQPQHF. DNA of the CDR3: TGTGCCAGCGGGACGGGCCAGCCCCAGCATTTT. The chain employs TRBV6-1 and TRBJ1-5; TRBD1 is a possible D gene (5 bases). The CDR3 runs 11 residues. Trimming shortened V by 8 bases and J by 7 bases, and 9 bases separated the two germline ends. The germline V gene encodes CDR1 MNHNS and CDR2 SASEGT.

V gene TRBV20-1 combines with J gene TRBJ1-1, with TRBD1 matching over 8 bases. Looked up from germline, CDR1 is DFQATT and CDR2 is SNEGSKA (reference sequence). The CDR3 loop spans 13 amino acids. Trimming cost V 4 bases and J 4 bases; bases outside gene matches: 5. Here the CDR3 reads CSAIRGLGTEAFF. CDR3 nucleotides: TGCAGTGCTATCAGGGGGCTAGGCACTGAAGCTTTCTTT.

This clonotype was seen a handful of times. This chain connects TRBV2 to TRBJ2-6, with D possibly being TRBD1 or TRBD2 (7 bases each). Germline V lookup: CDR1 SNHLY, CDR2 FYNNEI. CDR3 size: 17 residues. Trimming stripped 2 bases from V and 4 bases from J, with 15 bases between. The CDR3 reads CASSEQGGGSGANVLTF. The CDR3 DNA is TGTGCCAGCAGTGAACAGGGGGGGGGATCCGGGGCCAACGTCCTGACTTTC.

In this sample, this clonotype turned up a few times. Here the CDR3 reads CAVGGWEQFF. CDR3 DNA: TGTGCCGTGGGCGGGTGGGAGCAGTTCTTC. This chain uses TRBV2 with TRBJ2-1, with D possibly TRBD2 on 5 matching bases. The CDR3 covers 10 residues. Germline V gene data show CDR1 as SNHLY and CDR2 as FYNNEI. V lost 11 bases, J lost 10 bases, and 12 bases lay in between.

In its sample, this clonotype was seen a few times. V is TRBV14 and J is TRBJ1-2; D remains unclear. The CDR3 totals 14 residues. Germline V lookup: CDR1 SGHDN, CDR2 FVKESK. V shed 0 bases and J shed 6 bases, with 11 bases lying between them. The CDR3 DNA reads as TGTGCCAGCAGCCAAGATAGTACGGGTCATGGCTACACCTTC. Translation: CASSQDSTGHGYTF.